This TCR beta chain was recovered during a study of brain T cells in children with intractable seizures. Study-wide results and caveats: Absence of clones before surgery may stem from lower sequencing depth.

Remarks on this clone: Its antigen remains unidentified.

Assay: immunoSEQ multiplex PCR; the TCRdb copy retains only in-frame clones and omits some. The table lists approximately 330,000 clones, about 93% of them singletons. V trimming: 3 bases; J trimming: 4 bases; junction bases outside the gene matches: 14. Germline V gene sequence: CDR1 GTSNPN, CDR2 SVGIG (reference sequence). This CDR3 comprises 16 residues. Time point indicated: blood from clinic visit 5 months post-surgery; TSC patient then seizure free. The sequenced cases were selected for having the highest brain T cell transcript signatures. This TCR derives from a boy less than two years old with tuberous sclerosis and intractable seizures. The input for sequencing was peripheral blood, taken around 5 months after surgery. The rearrangement uses TRBV30 and TRBJ1-1; TRBD1 matches at 7 bases. The CDR3 DNA reads as TGTGCCTGGAGGGGACCTGAAGGGGGCGCGGGCACTGAAGCTTTCTTT. The encoded protein is CAWRGPEGGAGTEAFF.